A selection of T cell receptor beta chains follows, all from one sample in a study of blood T cells in healthy people across ages. MiXCR, applied by TCRdb to the 5' RACE reads, yields one record per CDR3 protein. The table has approximately 1,000,000 distinct CDR3 sequences, around two fifths seen once. The sequencing input was blood. These receptor sequences come from a man between 18 and 35 years old in good health. The CDR3 runs from the conserved cysteine through the conserved F or W. The D gene is left open where the match is weak. Part of the rows lack a size; the others show once, few, many or a class for expanded clones.

j_gene	abundance	v_gene	d_gene	CDR3nt	CDR3aa
TRBJ2-1	-	TRBV20-1	TRBD2	TGCAGTGCCGATAGCGGGGGCCCCGACAATGAGCAGTTCTTC	CSADSGGPDNEQFF
TRBJ1-1	-	TRBV7-8	-	TGTGCCAGCCATCGACAACTGAACACTGAAGCTTTCTTT	CASHRQLNTEAFF
TRBJ1-1	-	TRBV20-1	-	TGCAGTGCTAGAGATAATGTGAACACTGAAGCTTTCTTT	CSARDNVNTEAFF
TRBJ2-7	-	TRBV3-1	-	TGTGCCAGCAGCCAGAGTGTAGGCGCCTACGAGCAGTACTTC	CASSQSVGAYEQYF
TRBJ2-7	-	TRBV20-1	TRBD1	TGCAGTGCGGACAGGACAGGGAGCTCCTACGAGCAGTACTTC	CSADRTGSSYEQYF
TRBJ2-7	-	TRBV20-1	-	TGCAGTGCTTCTTCAGGGGGGCCCTTGGGGGAGCAGTACTTC	CSASSGGPLGEQYF
TRBJ2-1	-	TRBV12-3/TRBV12-4	-	TGTGCCAGCAGTTTTTCCCTAAGGCAGCTAACTACCTACAAGGAGCAGTTCTTC	CASSFSLRQLTTYKEQFF
TRBJ1-1	-	TRBV7-2	TRBD1	TGTGCCAGCAGACAACCAGGACAGGGGGGAAAGGCGGCTTTCTTT	CASRQPGQGGKAAFF
TRBJ2-1	-	TRBV6-2/TRBV6-3	-	TGTGCCAGCAGTTACGGCGGGTACTCCTACAATGAGCAGTTCTTC	CASSYGGYSYNEQFF
TRBJ1-3	few	TRBV20-1	TRBD1	TGCAGTGCTAGAGATAGGGACAGCCTATCTGGAAACACCATATATTTT	CSARDRDSLSGNTIYF
TRBJ1-5	few	TRBV29-1	TRBD1	TGCAGCGTTCAGGGGGCTGGAAGCAATCAGCCCCAGCATTTT	CSVQGAGSNQPQHF
TRBJ1-6	-	TRBV20-1	-	TGCAGTGCTAGAGGTTTCGCTGAGCCAGATTCACCCCTCCACTTT	CSARGFAEPDSPLHF
TRBJ1-2	-	TRBV9	-	TGTGCCAGCAGCGCCAGGGATTTCGATGGCTACACCTTC	CASSARDFDGYTF
TRBJ2-5	many	TRBV7-2	-	TGTGCCAGCAGCTTAGTCGGGAAAGGAGAGCAGTACTTC	CASSLVGKGEQYF
TRBJ1-5	-	TRBV6-1	TRBD1	TGTGCCAGCACTGGGACAGGGCACAATCAGCCCCAGCATTTT	CASTGTGHNQPQHF
TRBJ1-2	-	TRBV6-1	-	TGTGCCAGCATGAGGATGGTAGCAAGGCAAACAAACTATGGCTACACCTTC	CASMRMVARQTNYGYTF
TRBJ2-1	-	TRBV6-6	TRBD2	TGTGCCAGCAGTTACTCGCTAGCGGGGAGACCTGGGCAGTTCTTC	CASSYSLAGRPGQFF
TRBJ1-1	-	TRBV7-8	-	TGTGCCAGCAGCCCGGCAGGGAGGGACACTGAAGCTTTCTTT	CASSPAGRDTEAFF
TRBJ1-6	few	TRBV7-2	-	TGTGCCAGCAGCCTCGACGGTTCCTATAATTCACCCCTCCACTTT	CASSLDGSYNSPLHF
TRBJ2-5	-	TRBV20-1	TRBD1	TGCAGTGCTACCTTATCGTCGAGGGGGCCCCACCAAGAGACCCAGTACTTC	CSATLSSRGPHQETQYF
TRBJ1-2	-	TRBV10-3	-	TGTGCCATCAGTGAAGACGGGGCGTACTGTGGCTACACCTTC	CAISEDGAYCGYTF
TRBJ2-5	many	TRBV20-1	-	TGCAGTGCTAGCGCCGAACTAGATTTTCGGGAGACCCAGTACTTC	CSASAELDFRETQYF
TRBJ1-2	-	TRBV20-1	TRBD1	TGCAGTGCTACCCGGACAGGCTATGGCTACACCTTC	CSATRTGYGYTF
TRBJ1-5	-	TRBV28	-	TGTGCCAGCAGTTTGCCCGCTGGCCCCCAGCCCCAGCATTTT	CASSLPAGPQPQHF
TRBJ2-1	-	TRBV7-9	TRBD1	TGTGCCAGCAGCTTCGACGGGACAGGGGGAGACGGTGAGCAGTTCTTC	CASSFDGTGGDGEQFF
TRBJ1-4	-	TRBV9	TRBD1	TGTGCCAGCAGCCCCGGGACAGGGGGTTATAAAAAACTGTTTTTT	CASSPGTGGYKKLFF
TRBJ2-1	-	TRBV7-2	TRBD2	TGTGCCAGCAGCTTAGTCTCGGGTAGCGGGTTCCACAATGAGCAGTTCTTC	CASSLVSGSGFHNEQFF
TRBJ1-1	-	TRBV29-1	-	TGCAGCGCCTCAAGGGACGGAGGTGCCACTGAAGCTTTCTTT	CSASRDGGATEAFF
TRBJ2-3	-	TRBV2	-	TGTGCCAGCAGTGTATCGGTCAGGCGCGCAGATACGCAGTATTTT	CASSVSVRRADTQYF
TRBJ2-1	few	TRBV4-3	TRBD2	TGCGCCAGCAGCCAAGAGGAGGCAGCGGGGGGGCGCGGTGAGCAGTTCTTC	CASSQEEAAGGRGEQFF
TRBJ2-3	many	TRBV7-3	-	TGTGCCAGCAGTCCCGCGCCGGCAGATACGCAGTATTTT	CASSPAPADTQYF
TRBJ2-3	few	TRBV4-3	-	TGCGCCAGCAGCCAAGGAGAGGGGCGGGATACGCAGTATTTT	CASSQGEGRDTQYF
TRBJ1-1	-	TRBV2	-	TGTGCCAGCAGTGTTCAGCTAAACACTGAAGCTTTCTTT	CASSVQLNTEAFF
TRBJ2-3	few	TRBV9	-	TGTGCCAGCAGCGTTGCCCAAAGCGGTCTCACAGATACGCAGTATTTT	CASSVAQSGLTDTQYF
TRBJ2-1	many	TRBV29-1	-	TGCAGCGTTACTAGAGGGAATGAGCAGTTCTTC	CSVTRGNEQFF
TRBJ2-5	many	TRBV20-1	TRBD1	TGCAGTGCTAGAGATTTGACAGGGACGATAGGGGAGACCCAGTACTTC	CSARDLTGTIGETQYF
TRBJ2-7	-	TRBV12-3/TRBV12-4	-	TGTGCCAGCAGTTTTAGTCAGGGTACCCTCAATGAGCAGTACTTC	CASSFSQGTLNEQYF
TRBJ2-7	-	TRBV27	-	TGTGCCAGCAGTTTATTGGGGGGAGAGGACGAGCAGTACTTC	CASSLLGGEDEQYF
TRBJ1-2	-	TRBV18	-	TGTGCCAGCTCACCAGTGCCGGACACGGGCTACACCTTC	CASSPVPDTGYTF
TRBJ1-4	-	TRBV20-1	-	TGCAGTGCTAGAGAGGGGTACTATACGGATGAAAAACTGTTTTTT	CSAREGYYTDEKLFF
TRBJ1-2	few	TRBV5-6	-	TGTGCCAGCAGCTTGGATGTCGATCCTAACTATGGCTACACCTTC	CASSLDVDPNYGYTF
TRBJ2-1	-	TRBV18	TRBD2	TGTGCCAGCTCACCACAAAGCGGGGGGGCTGGGAATGAGCAGTTCTTC	CASSPQSGGAGNEQFF
TRBJ2-7	-	TRBV5-1	TRBD2	TGCGCCAGCGGGGGAGGGAGCTCCTACGAGCAGTACTTC	CASGGGSSYEQYF
TRBJ1-2	-	TRBV14	TRBD1	TGTGCCAGCAGAGCGACAGGGTTGCTAAGCTACACCTTC	CASRATGLLSYTF
TRBJ2-3	-	TRBV24-1	-	TGTGCCACCAGTACGGGACTTCTCACAGATACGCAGTATTTT	CATSTGLLTDTQYF
TRBJ2-1	-	TRBV12-3/TRBV12-4	-	TGTGCCAGCGGCCAGCTGCAGCAGTTCTTC	CASGQLQQFF
TRBJ1-2	few	TRBV6-6	-	TGTGCCAGCAGGGACGATGGGGAGGACAACTATGGCTACACCTTC	CASRDDGEDNYGYTF
TRBJ2-3	-	TRBV6-6	-	TGTGCCAGCAGTTACTTCCTGGGGGCCACAGATACGCAGTATTTT	CASSYFLGATDTQYF